This T cell receptor (beta chain) appears in the sequencing data of a study of early T cells in non-severe SARS-CoV-2 infection. Looking at the study overall: Unsorted whole-blood RNA was sequenced in bulk, leaving chains unpaired.

Germline values: CDR1 LNHNV, CDR2 YYDKDF (reference sequence). The CDR3 covers 16 residues. Study-wide results and caveats: VDJdb-based matching was biased toward anti-spike CD8 responses and missed private and CD4 specificities.

This clonotype was counted a few times. What it binds is not known. A read error may account for a junction end that differs from germline. The TCR library protocol was used to attach unique molecular identifiers. These identifiers were attached to individual cDNA molecules. In TCRdb, the 5' RACE reads were re-called with MiXCR into one record per CDR3 protein. The sample includes roughly 100,000 distinct CDR3 sequences, approximately 14% of them seen just once. The TCR was taken from an adult who was a healthcare worker with PCR-confirmed SARS-CoV-2 infection or an uninfected control (not recorded which). The specimen sequenced was whole blood. The chain recombines TRBV15 with TRBJ2-7, with 8 bases aligning to TRBD2. CDR3 protein: CVTSRGKRESLYEQYF. CDR3 in DNA: TGTGTCACCAGCAGAGGGAAGCGGGAGTCCCTTTACGAGCAGTACTTC. The full variable domain, in which reference TRBV15 and TRBJ2-7 provide the parts outside the CDR3, is DAMVIQNPRYQVTQFGKPVTLSCSQTLNHNVMYWYQQKSSQAPKLLFHYYDKDFNNEADTPDNFQSRRPNTSFCFLDIRSPGLGDTAMYLCVTSRGKRESLYEQYFGPGTRLTVT.